This TCR beta chain stems from a study of T-cell reconstitution after alpha-beta-depleted transplantation in children. Regarding the study as a whole: It was surviving recipient T cells and thymic progenitors that gave some patients high TCRbeta diversity at day 60. At around two months after transplant, the alpha-beta T cells were reportedly derived from several hundred expanded clones that came from non-depleted graft cells. Among T cells one year after transplant, newly produced cells accounted for most counts and diversity.

The TCRbeta library was prepared with unique molecular identifiers. One entry per CDR3 protein, called by TCRdb with MiXCR from the PCR reads. The sample records about 440,000 distinct CDR3 sequences, over 40% being singletons. Germline loops: CDR1 SGHRS, CDR2 YFSETQ. The V and J ends lost 4 bases and 6 bases, in that order; junction bases with no gene match: 5. The length of the CDR3 is 15 residues. This clonotype appeared a few times. Its antigen is undetermined. The specimen was PBMCs, collected before TCRalphabeta/CD19-depleted stem cell transplant. The receptor was derived from a girl aged 2 to 9 with aplastic anemia, due to receive a stem cell transplant. The chain employs TRBV5-1 and TRBJ1-4; the match to TRBD1 covers 11 bases. CDR3 DNA: TGCGCCAGCAGCCCTAGGACAGGGGGCTATGAAAAACTGTTTTTT. Translated, it gives CASSPRTGGYEKLFF.